This T cell receptor (beta chain) stems from a study of tumor T cells in aggressive B-cell lymphoma. Generated by immunoSEQ multiplex PCR, the TCRdb table keeps only in-frame clones and is missing some. The sample consists of about 7,900 clones, about 83% of them appearing once. V gave up 2 bases and J gave up 1 base; unmatched junction bases: 3. CDR3 length: 15 residues. Germline CDR1 reads SGHNT; CDR2 reads YYREEE (reference sequence). This chain connects TRBV5-4 to TRBJ1-1; 9 nucleotides align to TRBD1. The source of this sequence is an adult with diffuse large B cell lymphoma. The sequencing input was tumor tissue. The CDR3 region is CASSLDRGRNTEAFF. In DNA, the CDR3 is TGTGCCAGCAGCTTAGACAGGGGGAGGAACACTGAAGCTTTCTTT.